The present T cell receptor (beta chain) was sequenced within a study of cytomegalovirus exposure and HLA in healthy donors. About the study: The use of the same platform for the 90 to 150 validation repertoires and the approximately 730 first-cohort repertoires was reported by a later analysis.

Trimming at V came to 6 bases and at J to 6 bases, leaving 7 bases not matched to a gene. CDR1 is MNHEY and CDR2 is SMNVEV in the germline V gene (reference sequence). This CDR3 is 13 amino acids long. Produced via immunoSEQ multiplex PCR; TCRdb's table is partial and in-frame only. The data show around 300,000 clones, around 85% seen once. V is TRBV27 and J is TRBJ2-7, with TRBD1 identical over 8 bases. This TCR was sampled from a woman in her late teens or twenties in good health and CMV-seronegative. Material: PBMCs. The CDR3 nucleotides read TGTGCCAGCAGGACTGACAGGGGAGGCGAGCAGTACTTC. Amino acids: CASRTDRGGEQYF.